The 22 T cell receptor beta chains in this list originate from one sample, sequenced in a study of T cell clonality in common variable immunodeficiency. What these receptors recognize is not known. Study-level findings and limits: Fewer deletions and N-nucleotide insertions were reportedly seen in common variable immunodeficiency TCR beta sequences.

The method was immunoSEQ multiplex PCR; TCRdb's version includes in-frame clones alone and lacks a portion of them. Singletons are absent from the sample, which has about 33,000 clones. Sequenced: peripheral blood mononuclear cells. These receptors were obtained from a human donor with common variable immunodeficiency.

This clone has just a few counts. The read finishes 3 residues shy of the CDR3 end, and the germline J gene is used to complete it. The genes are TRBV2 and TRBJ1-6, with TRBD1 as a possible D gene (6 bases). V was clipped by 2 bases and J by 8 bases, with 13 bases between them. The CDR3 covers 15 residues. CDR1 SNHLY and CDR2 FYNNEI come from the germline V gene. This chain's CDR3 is CASSEWRDTYSPLHF. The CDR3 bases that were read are TGTGCCAGCAGTGAATGGCGGGACACCTATTCACCC.

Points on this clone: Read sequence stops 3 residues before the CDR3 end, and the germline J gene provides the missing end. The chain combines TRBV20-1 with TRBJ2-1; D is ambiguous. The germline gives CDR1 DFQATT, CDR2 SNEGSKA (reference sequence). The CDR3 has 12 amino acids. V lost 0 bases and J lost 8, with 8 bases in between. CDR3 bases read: TGCAGTGCTAGAGAACTGGTCGATGAG. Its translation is CSARELVDE. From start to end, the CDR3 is CSARELVDEQFF.

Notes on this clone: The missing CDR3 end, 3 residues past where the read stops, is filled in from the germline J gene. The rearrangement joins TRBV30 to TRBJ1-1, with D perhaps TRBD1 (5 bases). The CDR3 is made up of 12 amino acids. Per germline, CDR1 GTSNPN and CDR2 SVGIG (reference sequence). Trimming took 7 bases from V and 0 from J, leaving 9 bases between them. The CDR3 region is CALQGLNTEAFF. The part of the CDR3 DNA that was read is TGTGCCTTGCAGGGATTGAACACTGAA.

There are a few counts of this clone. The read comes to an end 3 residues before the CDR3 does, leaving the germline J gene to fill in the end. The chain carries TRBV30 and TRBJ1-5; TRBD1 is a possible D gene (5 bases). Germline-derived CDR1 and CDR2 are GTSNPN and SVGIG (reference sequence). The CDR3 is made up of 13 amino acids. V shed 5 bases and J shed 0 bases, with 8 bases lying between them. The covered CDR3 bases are TGTGCCTGGTCACAGGATAGCAATCAGCCC. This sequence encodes CAWSQDSNQP. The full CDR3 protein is CAWSQDSNQPQHF. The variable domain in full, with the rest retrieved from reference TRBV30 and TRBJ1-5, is SQTIHQWPATLVQPVGSPLSLECTVEGTSNPNLYWYRQAAGRGLQLLFYSVGIGQISSEVPQNLSASRPQDRQFILSSKKLLLSDSGFYLCAWSQDSNQPQHFGDGTRLSIL.

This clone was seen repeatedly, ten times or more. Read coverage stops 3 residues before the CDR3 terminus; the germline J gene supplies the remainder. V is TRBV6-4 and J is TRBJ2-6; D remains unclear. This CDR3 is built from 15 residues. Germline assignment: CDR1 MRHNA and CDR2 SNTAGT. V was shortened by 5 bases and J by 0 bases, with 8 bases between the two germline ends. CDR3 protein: CASSLTHSGANVLTF. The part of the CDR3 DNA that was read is TGTGCCAGCAGTTTAACTCACTCTGGGGCCAACGTC.

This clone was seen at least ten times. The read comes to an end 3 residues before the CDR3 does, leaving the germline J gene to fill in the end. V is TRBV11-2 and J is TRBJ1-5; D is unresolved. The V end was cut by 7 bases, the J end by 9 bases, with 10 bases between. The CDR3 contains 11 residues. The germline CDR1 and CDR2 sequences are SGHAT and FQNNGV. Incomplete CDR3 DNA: TGTGCCAGCAAGCTAGTCCTGCCC. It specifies CASKLVLP. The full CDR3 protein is CASKLVLPQHF.

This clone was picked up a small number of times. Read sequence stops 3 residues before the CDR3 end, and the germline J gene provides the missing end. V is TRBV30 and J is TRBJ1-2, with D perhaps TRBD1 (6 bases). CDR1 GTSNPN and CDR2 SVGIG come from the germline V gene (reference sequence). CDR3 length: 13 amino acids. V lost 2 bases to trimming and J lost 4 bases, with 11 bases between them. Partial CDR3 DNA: TGTGCCTGGAGTCTTCAGGGGTCCTATGGC. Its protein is CAWSLQGSYG. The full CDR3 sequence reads CAWSLQGSYGYTF.

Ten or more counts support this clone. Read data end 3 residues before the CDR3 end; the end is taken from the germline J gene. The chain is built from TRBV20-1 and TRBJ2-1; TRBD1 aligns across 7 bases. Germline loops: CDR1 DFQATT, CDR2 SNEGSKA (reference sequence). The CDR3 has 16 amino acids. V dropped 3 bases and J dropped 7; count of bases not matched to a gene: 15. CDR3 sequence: CSARPPKGAIGNEQFF. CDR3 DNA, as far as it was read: TGCAGTGCTAGGCCTCCCAAGGGGGCAATAGGGAATGAG.

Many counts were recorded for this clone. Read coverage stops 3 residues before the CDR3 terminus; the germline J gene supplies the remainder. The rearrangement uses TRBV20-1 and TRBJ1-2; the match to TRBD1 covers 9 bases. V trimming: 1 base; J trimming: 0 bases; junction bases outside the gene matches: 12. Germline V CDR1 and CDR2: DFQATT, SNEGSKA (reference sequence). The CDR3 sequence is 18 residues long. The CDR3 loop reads CSARVGTGMGPSNYGYTF. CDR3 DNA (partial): TGCAGTGCTAGAGTGGGGACAGGGATGGGGCCCTCTAACTATGGC.

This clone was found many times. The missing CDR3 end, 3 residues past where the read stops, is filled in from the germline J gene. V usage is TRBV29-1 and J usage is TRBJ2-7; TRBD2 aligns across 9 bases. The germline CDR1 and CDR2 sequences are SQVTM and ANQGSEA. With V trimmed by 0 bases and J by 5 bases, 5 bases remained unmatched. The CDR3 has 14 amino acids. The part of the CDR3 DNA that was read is TGCAGCGTTGAAGACGCGGGGGGGTCGAACGAG. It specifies CSVEDAGGSNE. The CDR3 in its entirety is CSVEDAGGSNEQYF.

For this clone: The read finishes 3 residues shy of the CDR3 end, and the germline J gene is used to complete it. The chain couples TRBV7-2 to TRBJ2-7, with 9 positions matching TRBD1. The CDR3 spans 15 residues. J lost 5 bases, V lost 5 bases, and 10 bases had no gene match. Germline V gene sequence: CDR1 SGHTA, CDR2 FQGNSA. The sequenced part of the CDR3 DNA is TGTGCCAGCAGCCGAACCGGGACAGGGAGCGACGAG. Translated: CASSRTGTGSDE. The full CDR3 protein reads CASSRTGTGSDEQYF. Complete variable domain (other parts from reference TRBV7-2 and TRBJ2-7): GAGVSQSPSNKVTEKGKDVELRCDPISGHTALYWYRQSLGQGLEFLIYFQGNSAPDKSGLPSDRFSAERTGGSVSTLTIQRTQQEDSAVYLCASSRTGTGSDEQYFGPGTRLTVT.

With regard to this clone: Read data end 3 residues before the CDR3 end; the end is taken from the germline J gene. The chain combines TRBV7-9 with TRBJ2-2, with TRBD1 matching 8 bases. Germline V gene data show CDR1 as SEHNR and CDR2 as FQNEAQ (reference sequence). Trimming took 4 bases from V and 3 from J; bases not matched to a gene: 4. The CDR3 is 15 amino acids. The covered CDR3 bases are TGTGCCAGCAGCTCGACAGGGGCGGACACCGGGGAG. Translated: CASSSTGADTGE. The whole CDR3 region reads CASSSTGADTGELFF.

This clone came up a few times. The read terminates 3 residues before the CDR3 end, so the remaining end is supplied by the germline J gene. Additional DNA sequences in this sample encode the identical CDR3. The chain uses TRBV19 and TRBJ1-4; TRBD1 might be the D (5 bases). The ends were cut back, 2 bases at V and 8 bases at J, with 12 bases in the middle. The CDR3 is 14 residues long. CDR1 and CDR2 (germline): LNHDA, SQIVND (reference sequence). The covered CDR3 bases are TGTGCCAGTAGTATACAGGGAGAAGGGGAAAAA. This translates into CASSIQGEGEK. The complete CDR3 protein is CASSIQGEGEKLFF.

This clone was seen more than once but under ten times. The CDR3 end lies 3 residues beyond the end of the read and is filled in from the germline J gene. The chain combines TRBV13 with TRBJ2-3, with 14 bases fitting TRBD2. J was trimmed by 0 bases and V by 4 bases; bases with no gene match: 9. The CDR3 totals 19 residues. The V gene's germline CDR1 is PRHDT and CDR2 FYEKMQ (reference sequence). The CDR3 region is CASSSVTSGGAPSTDTQYF. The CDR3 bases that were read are TGTGCCAGCAGCTCCGTGACTAGCGGGGGGGCCCCAAGCACAGATACG.

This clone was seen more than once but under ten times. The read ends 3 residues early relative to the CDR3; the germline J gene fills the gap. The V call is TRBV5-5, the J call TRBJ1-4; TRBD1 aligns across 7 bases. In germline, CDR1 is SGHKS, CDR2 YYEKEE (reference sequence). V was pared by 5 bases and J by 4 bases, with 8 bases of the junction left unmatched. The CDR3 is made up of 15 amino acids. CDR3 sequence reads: CASRNTGTVNEKLFF. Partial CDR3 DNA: TGTGCCAGCAGGAATACCGGGACAGTTAATGAAAAA.

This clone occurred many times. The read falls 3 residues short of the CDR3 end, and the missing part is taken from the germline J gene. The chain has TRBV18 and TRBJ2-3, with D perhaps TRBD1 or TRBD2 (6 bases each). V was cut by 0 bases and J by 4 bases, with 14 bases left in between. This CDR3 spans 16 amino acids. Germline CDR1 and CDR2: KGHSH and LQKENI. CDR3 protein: CASSPPAPGEADTQYF. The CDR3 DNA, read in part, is TGTGCCAGCTCACCACCAGCTCCAGGGGAGGCAGATACG.

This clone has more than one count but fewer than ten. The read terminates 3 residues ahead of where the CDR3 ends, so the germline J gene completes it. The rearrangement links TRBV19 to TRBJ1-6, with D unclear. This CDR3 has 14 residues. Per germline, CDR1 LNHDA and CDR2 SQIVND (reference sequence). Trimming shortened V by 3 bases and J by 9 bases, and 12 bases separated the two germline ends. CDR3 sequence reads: CASSIRGPGSPLHF. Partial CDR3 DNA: TGTGCCAGTAGTATTCGGGGTCCGGGTTCACCC.

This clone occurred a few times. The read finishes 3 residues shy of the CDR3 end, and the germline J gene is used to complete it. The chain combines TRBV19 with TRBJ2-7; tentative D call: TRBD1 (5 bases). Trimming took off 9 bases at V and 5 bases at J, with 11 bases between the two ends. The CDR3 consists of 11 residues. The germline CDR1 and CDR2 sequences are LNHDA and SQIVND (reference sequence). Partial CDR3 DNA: TGTGCCAGCAGGGCAGGTCACGAG. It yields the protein CASRAGHE. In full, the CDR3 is CASRAGHEQYF. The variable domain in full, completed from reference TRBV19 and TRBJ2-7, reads DGGITQSPKYLFRKEGQNVTLSCEQNLNHDAMYWYRQDPGQGLRLIYYSQIVNDFQKGDIAEGYSVSREKKESFPLTVTSAQKNPTAFYLCASRAGHEQYFGPGTRLTVT.

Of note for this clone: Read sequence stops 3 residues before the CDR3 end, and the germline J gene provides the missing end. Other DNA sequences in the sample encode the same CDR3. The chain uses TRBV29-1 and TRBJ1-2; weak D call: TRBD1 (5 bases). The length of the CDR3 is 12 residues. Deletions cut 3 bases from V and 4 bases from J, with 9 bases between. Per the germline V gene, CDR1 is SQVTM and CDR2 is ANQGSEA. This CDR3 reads CSVEYQGYGYTF. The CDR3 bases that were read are TGCAGCGTTGAGTATCAGGGCTATGGC. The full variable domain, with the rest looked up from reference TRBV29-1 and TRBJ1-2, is SAVISQKPSRDICQRGTSLTIQCQVDSQVTMMFWYRQQPGQSLTLIATANQGSEATYESGFVIDKFPISRPNLTFSTLTVSNMSPEDSSIYLCSVEYQGYGYTFGSGTRLTVV.

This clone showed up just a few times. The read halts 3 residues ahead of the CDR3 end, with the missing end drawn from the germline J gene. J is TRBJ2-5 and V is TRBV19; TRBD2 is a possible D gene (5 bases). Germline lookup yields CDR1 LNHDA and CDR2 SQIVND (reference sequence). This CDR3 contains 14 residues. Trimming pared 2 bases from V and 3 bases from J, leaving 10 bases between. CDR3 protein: CASSIISSKETQYF. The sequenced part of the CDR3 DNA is TGTGCCAGTAGTATAATCTCTAGCAAAGAGACC.

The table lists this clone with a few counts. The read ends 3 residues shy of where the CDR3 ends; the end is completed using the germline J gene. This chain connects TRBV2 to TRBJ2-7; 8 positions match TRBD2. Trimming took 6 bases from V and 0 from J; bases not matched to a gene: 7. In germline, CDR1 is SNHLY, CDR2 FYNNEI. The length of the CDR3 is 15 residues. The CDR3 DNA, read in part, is TGTGCCAGCAGGCCGCCAGCGGGGGCCTCCTACGAG. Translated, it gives CASRPPAGASYE. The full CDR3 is CASRPPAGASYEQYF.

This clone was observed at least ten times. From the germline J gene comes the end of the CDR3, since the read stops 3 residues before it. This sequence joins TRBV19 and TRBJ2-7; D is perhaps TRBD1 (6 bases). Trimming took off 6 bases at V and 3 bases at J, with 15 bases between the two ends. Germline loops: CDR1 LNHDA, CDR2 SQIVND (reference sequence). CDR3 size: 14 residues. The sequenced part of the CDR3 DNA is TGTGCCAGTAGCAAACGGGACAAATACTACGAG. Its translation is CASSKRDKYYE. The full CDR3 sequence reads CASSKRDKYYEQYF.